This T cell receptor beta chain is from a study of monozygotic twins with inflammatory bowel disease. As concerns this clonotype: What it binds is unknown.

Study-level findings and limits: Repertoires of patients may have been made more variable by differing immunosuppressive treatments.

TCRdb reprocessed the 5' RACE reads, keeping one entry per CDR3 protein, no DNA. The sample holds fewer than 150,000 distinct CDR3 sequences. The CDR3 covers 14 residues. Germline V gives CDR1 SGHRS, CDR2 YFSETQ. Source material: blood. The sequence came from a human donor with ulcerative colitis or Crohn's disease, or a healthy co-twin of an affected twin (not recorded which). J is TRBJ1-5 and V is TRBV5-1; the TCRdb D gene call, TRBD1, has no DNA to confirm it. The CDR3: CASSPGADNQPQHF.